Below are 19 T cell receptor beta chains sequenced from a single sample in a study of T-cell reconstitution after alpha-beta-depleted transplantation in children listed by TCRdb under 2016. Libraries were made using PCR. The sequencer was an Illumina HiSeq 2500. TCR library preparation used molecular barcoding, with unique molecular identifiers applied to normalize quantification of the TCRbeta repertoire. Through fastp at Q25 and MiXCR, TCRdb rebuilt clones from the public reads, retaining in-frame beta chains. CDR3 protein duplicates are merged, each entry listing the most common genes and DNA. The sample yields about 540,000 distinct CDR3 sequences; 18% were counted once. 3% to 4% of the sample belongs to the ten largest clones. The sequencing here drew on PBMCs from the stem cell graft donor, taken from the stem cell graft. The origin of the receptors is a human donor who donated a stem cell graft to a child with acute lymphoblastic leukemia.

V gene TRBV5-5 combines with J gene TRBJ2-3, with a possible D match to TRBD2 (6 bases). The CDR3 has 15 residues. V was cut by 6 bases and J by 6 bases, with 20 bases left in between. Germline assignment: CDR1 SGHKS and CDR2 YYEKEE (reference sequence). CDR3 sequence: CASNPRGGLADTQYF. The CDR3 DNA reads TGTGCCAGCAACCCCCGGGGAGGCCTAGCGGATACGCAGTATTTT. Based on the CDR3 plus reference TRBV5-5 and TRBJ2-3, the full variable domain is DAGVTQSPTHLIKTRGQQVTLRCSPISGHKSVSWYQQVLGQGPQFIFQYYEKEERGRGNFPDRFSARQFPNYSSELNVNALLLGDSALYLCASNPRGGLADTQYFGPGTRLTVL.

This clonotype appeared a few times. The CDR3 region has the DNA TGCGCCAGCAGCTTGGCCACAGGTTCTGGAAACACCATATATTTT. It specifies CASSLATGSGNTIYF. The J gene is TRBJ1-3, the V gene TRBV5-1; the D gene is possibly TRBD1 (5 bases). CDR3 size: 15 residues. Trimming stripped 0 bases from V and 1 base from J, with 8 bases between. Germline CDR1 SGHRS, CDR2 YFSETQ.

The chain couples TRBV7-2 to TRBJ2-3; TRBD2 matches 8 bases. CDR3 length: 18 residues. Per the germline V gene, CDR1 is SGHTA and CDR2 is FQGNSA. V lost 1 base and J lost 2; bases outside the gene matches: 11. The CDR3 DNA is TGTGCCAGCAGCTTAGGGGCAGCGGGGGCGATAAACACAGATACGCAGTATTTT. Its translation: CASSLGAAGAINTDTQYF. Full variable domain (rest looked up from reference TRBV7-2 and TRBJ2-3): GAGVSQSPSNKVTEKGKDVELRCDPISGHTALYWYRQSLGQGLEFLIYFQGNSAPDKSGLPSDRFSAERTGGSVSTLTIQRTQQEDSAVYLCASSLGAAGAINTDTQYFGPGTRLTVL.

There are a few counts of this clonotype. CDR3 loop: CASSRGTSVGNEQFF. DNA for the CDR3: TGTGCCAGCAGCCGAGGGACTAGCGTAGGCAATGAGCAGTTCTTC. This sequence joins TRBV7-9 and TRBJ2-1, with TRBD2 matching 10 bases. Germline CDR1 and CDR2: SEHNR and FQNEAQ (reference sequence). V trimming: 5 bases; J trimming: 6 bases; junction bases outside the gene matches: 7. This CDR3 has 15 amino acids.

The chain links TRBV5-1 to TRBJ1-6; D is ambiguous. The CDR3 contains 15 residues. V lost 0 bases and J 7 bases, leaving 11 bases between the germline ends. The V gene's germline CDR1 is SGHRS and CDR2 YFSETQ. CDR3 nucleotides: TGCGCCAGCAGCTTGGTTGCCAGCTCCAATTCACCCCTCCACTTT. This codes for CASSLVASSNSPLHF.

V and J are TRBV18 and TRBJ2-7; TRBD2 matches 9 bases. V shed 2 bases, J shed 2 bases, and the junction held 13 bases outside the gene matches. This CDR3 comprises 18 residues. The germline V gene has CDR1 KGHSH and CDR2 LQKENI. The CDR3 nucleotides read TGTGCCAGCTCACCAACTATCAACCTGGCGGGAGGGCCCTACGAGCAGTACTTC. Its protein product is CASSPTINLAGGPYEQYF.

This clonotype was seen a few times. J is TRBJ2-2 and V is TRBV11-2; D possibly matches TRBD1 or TRBD2 (5 bases each). The CDR3 has 16 amino acids. Germline V gene lookup returns CDR1 SGHAT and CDR2 FQNNGV. V lost 3 bases and J lost 1, with 12 bases in between. CDR3 nucleotides: TGTGCCAGCAGCTTCTCCGGGACGGTGAACACCGGGGAGCTGTTTTTT. This gives the protein CASSFSGTVNTGELFF.

The chain couples TRBV5-1 to TRBJ2-3; no definite D call. V dropped 0 bases and J dropped 9 bases, with 14 bases sitting between them. Per the germline V gene, CDR1 is SGHRS and CDR2 is YFSETQ. The CDR3 is 14 amino acids. CDR3 sequence reads: CASSLGTVKVTQYF. The CDR3 DNA reads as TGCGCCAGCAGCTTGGGTACGGTCAAGGTGACGCAGTATTTT.

This clonotype occurred a few times. V and J are TRBV25-1 and TRBJ2-7; 7 nucleotides match TRBD1. The V segment lost 4 bases and the J segment 2 bases; nucleotides outside the gene matches: 8. CDR3 length: 15 residues. Per the germline V gene, CDR1 is MGHDK and CDR2 is SYGVNS. CDR3 sequence (DNA): TGTGCCAGCAGTGGCCGCCCGGGACAGACCTACGAGCAGTACTTC. The encoded protein is CASSGRPGQTYEQYF.

The chain recombines TRBV24-1 with TRBJ2-1; TRBD2 matches 7 bases. The J segment lost 7 bases and the V segment lost 6 bases, leaving 8 bases of the junction unmatched. CDR3 size: 14 residues. The V gene's germline CDR1 is KGHDR and CDR2 SFDVKD. CDR3 DNA sequence: TGTGCCACCAGTCTGGCGGGAGATTTTAATGAGCAGTTCTTC. Amino acid sequence: CATSLAGDFNEQFF.

This clonotype has a handful of counts. V gene TRBV29-1 combines with J gene TRBJ1-3; D is uncertain. CDR1 and CDR2 (germline): SQVTM, ANQGSEA. Trimming took 0 bases from V and 0 from J, leaving 18 bases between them. CDR3 length: 18 residues. CDR3 sequence: CSVEDGGFSNHSGNTIYF. The CDR3 coding sequence is TGCAGCGTTGAAGACGGAGGCTTTTCGAACCACTCTGGAAACACCATATATTTT.

This clonotype was observed at least ten times. The genes are TRBV3-1 and TRBJ1-2; no firm D call. V shed 0 bases and J shed 1 base, with 0 bases lying between them. The germline V gene encodes CDR1 LGHDT and CDR2 YNNKEL (reference sequence). The CDR3 is 12 amino acids. CDR3 protein: CASSQDNYGYTF. The CDR3, as DNA: TGTGCCAGCAGCCAAGATAACTATGGCTACACCTTC. The complete variable domain, with remaining parts taken from reference TRBV3-1 and TRBJ1-2, reads DTAVSQTPKYLVTQMGNDKSIKCEQNLGHDTMYWYKQDSKKFLKIMFSYNNKELIINETVPNRFSPKSPDKAHLNLHINSLELGDSAVYFCASSQDNYGYTFGSGTRLTVV.

The chain carries TRBV4-1 and TRBJ2-3, with TRBD2 matching 10 bases. In germline, CDR1 is MGHRA, CDR2 YSYEKL. V dropped 0 bases and J dropped 4; count of bases not matched to a gene: 10. This CDR3 has 18 residues. The DNA of the CDR3 is TGCGCCAGCAGCCAAGATATCGGGCTAGCGGGAGCCGCAGATACGCAGTATTTT. Protein: CASSQDIGLAGAADTQYF.

This chain uses TRBV15 with TRBJ2-3; D call uncertain. The ends were cut back, 9 bases at V and 2 bases at J, with 9 bases in the middle. From germline, CDR1 is LNHNV and CDR2 YYDKDF (reference sequence). The CDR3 loop spans 12 amino acids. CDR3 region: CATQGFTDTQYF. DNA for the CDR3: TGTGCCACGCAAGGTTTCACAGATACGCAGTATTTT.

A few counts support this clonotype. This rearrangement joins TRBV9 to TRBJ2-5, with 7 bases fitting TRBD2. CDR3 length: 15 residues. With 0 bases clipped from V and 2 bases from J, the junction kept 4 bases outside the gene matches. Germline CDR1 SGDLS, CDR2 YYNGEE. This CDR3 reads CASSVAARGQETQYF. CDR3 bases: TGTGCCAGCAGCGTAGCGGCGCGGGGGCAAGAGACCCAGTACTTC. Based on the CDR3 plus reference TRBV9 and TRBJ2-5, the full variable domain is DSGVTQTPKHLITATGQRVTLRCSPRSGDLSVYWYQQSLDQGLQFLIQYYNGEERAKGNILERFSAQQFPDLHSELNLSSLELGDSALYFCASSVAARGQETQYFGPGTRLLVL.

The chain links TRBV3-1 to TRBJ2-5, with D possibly being TRBD2 (7 bases). Germline V gene data show CDR1 as LGHDT and CDR2 as YNNKEL (reference sequence). The CDR3 has 16 amino acids. The V end was cut by 1 base, the J end by 5 bases, with 17 bases between. CDR3 DNA: TGTGCCAGCAGCCAAGCACAGGGAGGGAATGGGGAGACCCAGTACTTC. Translated, it gives CASSQAQGGNGETQYF.

V is TRBV12-3 or TRBV12-4 and J is TRBJ2-7; D is undetermined. This CDR3 has 13 residues. The V and J ends lost 3 bases and 9 bases respectively, with 15 bases between them. The CDR3, as DNA: TGTGCCAGCAGTTTCACAGCCGAGGTCGTGCAGTACTTC. It codes for CASSFTAEVVQYF.

The rearrangement uses TRBV3-1 and TRBJ2-7; 10 nucleotides agree with TRBD2. The CDR3 is made up of 17 amino acids. After removal of 11 bases from V and 1 base from J, the junction contained 17 bases not matched to a gene. Per the germline V gene, CDR1 is LGHDT and CDR2 is YNNKEL (reference sequence). DNA for the CDR3: TGTGCCTCCACCCAATCTAGCGGGAGCCGTTTTTCCTACGAGCAGTACTTC. Translating it yields CASTQSSGSRFSYEQYF.

CDR3 sequence (DNA): TGCAGTGCTAGAGATCGGGGACCTTTCTCCTACGAGCAGTACTTC. Translated: CSARDRGPFSYEQYF. The chain carries TRBV20-1 and TRBJ2-7; the D gene could be TRBD1 or TRBD2 (5 bases each). Germline loops: CDR1 DFQATT, CDR2 SNEGSKA (reference sequence). Trimming took off 0 bases at V and 0 bases at J, with 12 bases between the two ends. The CDR3 spans 15 residues.